This is a list of T cell receptor beta chains from one sample in a study of cytomegalovirus exposure and HLA in healthy donors. Only in-frame clones appear in the TCRdb table, and some are missing; sequencing was by immunoSEQ multiplex PCR. The data show about 180,000 clones, 65% to 85% seen once. The sample was PBMCs. These TCRs come from a girl aged 10 to 17 in good health and CMV-seropositive. Both conserved end residues are part of each CDR3. D genes are given only for firm matches. Some rows have no size entry. The others give once, few or many, or a class for an expanded clone.

size | J | length | D | V | CDR3 | DNA
NA | TRBJ2-1 | 15 | NA | TRBV5-8 | CASSAGLQPYNEQFF | TGTGCCAGCAGCGCGGGGCTTCAGCCCTACAATGAGCAGTTCTTC
few | TRBJ2-7 | 14 | TRBD1 | TRBV6-1 | CASSERDRVGEQYF | TGTGCCAGCAGTGAAAGGGACAGGGTTGGGGAGCAGTACTTC
NA | TRBJ1-2 | 15 | NA | TRBV7-2 | CASSLGIGSAYGYTF | TGTGCCAGCAGCTTAGGGATCGGGAGCGCCTATGGCTACACCTTC
NA | TRBJ1-6 | 12 | NA | TRBV30 | CSGDPCITPLHF | TGTTCAGGTGACCCTTGTATTACACCCCTCCACTTT
NA | TRBJ2-1 | 12 | NA | TRBV27 | CASSLVGDEQFF | TGTGCCAGCAGTTTGGTCGGGGATGAGCAGTTCTTC
NA | TRBJ2-1 | 13 | NA | TRBV6-4 | CASSDGSYNEQFF | TGTGCCAGCAGTGACGGGAGCTACAATGAGCAGTTCTTC
once | TRBJ2-7 | 16 | TRBD2 | TRBV5-4 | CASSLKWTSGTYEQYF | TGTGCCAGCAGCTTGAAATGGACTAGCGGGACCTACGAGCAGTACTTC
NA | TRBJ2-1 | 14 | NA | TRBV19 | CASSIVLLYNEQFF | TGTGCCAGTAGTATAGTACTCCTCTACAATGAGCAGTTCTTC
NA | TRBJ2-1 | 15 | TRBD1 | TRBV5-4 | CASSLRDRIYNEQFF | TGTGCCAGCAGCTTGCGGGACAGGATTTACAATGAGCAGTTCTTC
NA | TRBJ1-1 | 10 | NA | TRBV6-1 | CASSEVGRVF | TGTGCCAGCAGTGAAGTTGGGAGGGTTTTT
NA | TRBJ1-1 | 15 | NA | TRBV6-1 | CASLEGTGRDTEAFF | TGTGCCAGCCTCGAGGGTACAGGGAGAGACACTGAAGCTTTCTTT
NA | TRBJ2-5 | 12 | TRBD1 | TRBV11-2 | CASSLAQGMPNF | TGTGCCAGCAGCTTAGCACAGGGGATGCCTAACTTC
NA | TRBJ2-3 | 14 | TRBD2 | TRBV5-1 | CASSTGLAGDTQYF | TGCGCCAGCAGCACCGGACTAGCTGGTGATACGCAGTATTTT
NA | TRBJ2-5 | 15 | TRBD2 | TRBV5-1 | CASSLGLAGEETQYF | TGCGCCAGCAGCCTGGGACTAGCGGGAGAAGAGACCCAGTACTTC
NA | TRBJ2-7 | 12 | NA | TRBV11-2 | CASSLGAGEQYF | TGTGCCAGCAGCTTAGGGGCGGGCGAGCAGTACTTC
NA | TRBJ2-7 | 17 | TRBD2 | TRBV14 | CASSHGTSSVGTYEQYF | TGTGCCAGCAGCCATGGGACTAGTAGCGTCGGCACCTACGAGCAGTACTTC
NA | TRBJ2-3 | 15 | TRBD1 | TRBV11-3 | CASSTGTGSTDTQYF | TGTGCCAGCAGCACAGGGACAGGCAGCACAGATACGCAGTATTTT
once | TRBJ2-7 | 13 | TRBD1 | TRBV7-9 | CASSSGTGDEQYF | TGTGCCAGCAGCTCCGGGACAGGGGACGAGCAGTACTTC
few | TRBJ2-7 | 15 | TRBD2 | TRBV4-3 | CASSQEPAGTGEQYF | TGCGCCAGCAGCCAAGAACCAGCGGGAACGGGCGAGCAGTACTTC
NA | TRBJ1-1 | 13 | NA | TRBV7-2 | CASSFHRNTEAFF | TGTGCCAGCAGCTTCCACAGGAACACTGAAGCTTTCTTT
NA | TRBJ2-7 | 18 | NA | TRBV7-2 | CASSSWAIGPSATYEQYF | TGTGCCAGCAGCTCCTGGGCCATAGGTCCTAGCGCGACCTACGAGCAGTACTTC
few | TRBJ2-1 | 15 | TRBD1 | TRBV14 | CASSHPGQGYNEQFF | TGTGCCAGCAGTCATCCGGGACAGGGGTACAATGAGCAGTTCTTC
NA | TRBJ2-3 | 17 | NA | TRBV19 | CASSISATSGERDTQYF | TGTGCCAGTAGTATTAGCGCTACCTCGGGCGAACGAGATACGCAGTATTTT
NA | TRBJ2-5 | 16 | TRBD2 | TRBV11-1 | CASSLALAGGPETQYF | TGTGCCAGCAGCTTAGCGCTAGCGGGAGGCCCAGAGACCCAGTACTTC
once | TRBJ1-1 | 14 | TRBD1 | TRBV13 | CASSLDRGISEAFF | TGTGCCAGCAGCCTGGACAGGGGGATCTCTGAAGCTTTCTTT
NA | TRBJ2-3 | 16 | TRBD2 | TRBV12-5 | CASGSALAGGPNTQYF | TGTGCTAGTGGTTCCGCCCTAGCGGGAGGGCCGAATACGCAGTATTTT
NA | TRBJ2-2 | 11 | NA | TRBV7-3 | CASSPGGELFF | TGTGCCAGCAGCCCCGGGGGGGAGCTGTTTTTT
NA | TRBJ2-7 | 13 | TRBD2 | TRBV25-1 | CATTGREGYEQYF | TGTGCTACTACCGGGCGGGAGGGTTACGAGCAGTACTTC
NA | TRBJ2-3 | 15 | TRBD2 | TRBV5-1 | CASSWGLAGVDTQYF | TGCGCCAGCAGCTGGGGACTAGCGGGAGTAGATACGCAGTATTTT
NA | TRBJ1-2 | 13 | NA | TRBV9 | CASSPTGYIGYTF | TGTGCCAGCAGCCCAACGGGGTATATAGGCTACACCTTC